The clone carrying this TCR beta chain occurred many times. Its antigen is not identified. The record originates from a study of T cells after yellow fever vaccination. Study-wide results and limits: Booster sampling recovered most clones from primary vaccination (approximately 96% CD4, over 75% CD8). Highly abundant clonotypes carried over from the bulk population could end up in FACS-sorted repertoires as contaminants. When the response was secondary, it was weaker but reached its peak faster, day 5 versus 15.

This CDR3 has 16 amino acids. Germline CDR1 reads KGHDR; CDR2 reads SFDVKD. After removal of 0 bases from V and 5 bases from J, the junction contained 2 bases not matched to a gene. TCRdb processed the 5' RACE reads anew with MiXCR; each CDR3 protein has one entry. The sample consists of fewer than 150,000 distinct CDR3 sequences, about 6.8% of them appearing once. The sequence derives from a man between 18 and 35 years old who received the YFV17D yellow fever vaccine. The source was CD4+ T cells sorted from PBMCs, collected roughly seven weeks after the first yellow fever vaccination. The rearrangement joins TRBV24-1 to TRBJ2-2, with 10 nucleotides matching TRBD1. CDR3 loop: CATSDLEGQGTGELFF. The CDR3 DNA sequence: TGTGCCACCAGTGATTTGGAGGGACAGGGGACCGGGGAGCTGTTTTTT.